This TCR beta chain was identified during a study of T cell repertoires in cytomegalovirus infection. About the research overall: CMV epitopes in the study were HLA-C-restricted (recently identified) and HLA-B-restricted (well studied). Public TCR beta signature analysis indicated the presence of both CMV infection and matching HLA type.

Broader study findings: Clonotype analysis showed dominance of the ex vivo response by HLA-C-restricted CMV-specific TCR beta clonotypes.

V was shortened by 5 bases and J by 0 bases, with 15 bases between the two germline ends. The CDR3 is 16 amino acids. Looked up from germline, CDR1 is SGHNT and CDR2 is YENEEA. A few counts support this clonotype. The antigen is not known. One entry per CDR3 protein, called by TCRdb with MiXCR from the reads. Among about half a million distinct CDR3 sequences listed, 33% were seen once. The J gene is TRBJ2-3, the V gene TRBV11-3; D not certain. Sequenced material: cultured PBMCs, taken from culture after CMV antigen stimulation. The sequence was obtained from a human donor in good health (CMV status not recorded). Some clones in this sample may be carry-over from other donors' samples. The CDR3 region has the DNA TGTGCCAGCAGCGCCCGATGGACCGGGAGCACAGATACGCAGTATTTT. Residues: CASSARWTGSTDTQYF.